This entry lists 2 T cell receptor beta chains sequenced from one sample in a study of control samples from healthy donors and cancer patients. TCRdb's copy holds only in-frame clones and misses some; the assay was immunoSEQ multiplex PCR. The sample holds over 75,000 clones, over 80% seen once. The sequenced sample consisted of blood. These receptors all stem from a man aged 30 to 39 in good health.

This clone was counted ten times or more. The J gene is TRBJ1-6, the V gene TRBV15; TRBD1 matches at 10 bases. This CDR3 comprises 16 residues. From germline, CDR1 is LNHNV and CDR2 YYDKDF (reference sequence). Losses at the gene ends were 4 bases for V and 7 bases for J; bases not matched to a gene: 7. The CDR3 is CATSNRQGARNSPLHF. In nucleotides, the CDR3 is TGTGCCACCAGCAACCGACAGGGGGCGCGGAATTCACCCCTCCACTTT. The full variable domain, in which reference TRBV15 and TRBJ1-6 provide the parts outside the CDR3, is DAMVIQNPRYQVTQFGKPVTLSCSQTLNHNVMYWYQQKSSQAPKLLFHYYDKDFNNEADTPDNFQSRRPNTSFCFLDIRSPGLGDTAMYLCATSNRQGARNSPLHFGNGTRLTVT.

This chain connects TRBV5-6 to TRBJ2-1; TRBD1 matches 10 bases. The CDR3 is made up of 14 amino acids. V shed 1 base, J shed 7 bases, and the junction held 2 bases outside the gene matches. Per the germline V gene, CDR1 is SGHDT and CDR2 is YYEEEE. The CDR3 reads CASSLRGQGNEQFF. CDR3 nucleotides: TGTGCCAGCAGCTTGAGGGGACAGGGGAATGAGCAGTTCTTC.